A selection of T cell receptor beta chains follows, all from one sample in a study of blood T cell repertoires in COVID-19. Only in-frame clones appear in the TCRdb table, and some are missing; sequencing was by immunoSEQ multiplex PCR. The table shows 130,000 to 150,000 clones, with roughly 82% occurring only once. Sequences were obtained from peripheral blood. All receptors come from a man aged 55 to 70 with active or convalescent COVID-19. Each CDR3 is given with its conserved first and last residue. A D gene is named only where the DNA matches it firmly. For some rows the clone size is stated as once, few or many, or as a class when expanded; others skip it.

TGTGCCAGCAGTTACCCCGGAGGGAGCGCGATTGGCTACACCTTC CASSYPGGSAIGYTF NA TRBV6-6 NA TRBJ1-2
TGTGCCAGCTCACCAAGGAGGGAGAACACTGAAGCTTTCTTT CASSPRRENTEAFF NA TRBV18 few TRBJ1-1
TGTGCCAGCAGTGTCTATGAGCAGTTCTTC CASSVYEQFF NA TRBV2 NA TRBJ2-1
TGTGCCTGGACGCCAGGGCCCGGGGAGCTGTTTTTT CAWTPGPGELFF NA TRBV30 NA TRBJ2-2
TGTGCCAGCAGCTTAGGGGGCAGGAACACTGAAGCTTTCTTT CASSLGGRNTEAFF NA TRBV11-3 NA TRBJ1-1
TGTGCCAGCAGCTCCACGAACACCGGGGAGCTGTTTTTT CASSSTNTGELFF NA TRBV11-3 NA TRBJ2-2
TGTGCCAGCAGCCCCGGGACTAGCGTGTACAATGAGCAGTTCTTC CASSPGTSVYNEQFF TRBD2 TRBV7-2 NA TRBJ2-1
TGTGCCAGCAGCTTGGAGGGACAGGGGTTTGAAGCTTTCTTT CASSLEGQGFEAFF TRBD1 TRBV5-8 NA TRBJ1-1
TGTGCCAGCAGTGTTGGAGAGAACACTGAAGCTTTCTTT CASSVGENTEAFF NA TRBV2 NA TRBJ1-1
TGCGCCAGCAGCCAAGTTGGTGGTAGTCCCTCCAATGAGCAGTTCTTC CASSQVGGSPSNEQFF NA TRBV4-1 NA TRBJ2-1
TGTGCCAGCAGCGACAGGATCGCCCAAGAGACCCAGTACTTC CASSDRIAQETQYF NA TRBV25-1 NA TRBJ2-5
TGTGCCTGGAGTGTACGGGGTCCAGGCAAAAACATTCAGTACTTC CAWSVRGPGKNIQYF NA TRBV30 NA TRBJ2-4
TGTGCCAGCAGCTTAGAGGGAATAAGCGGGAGGTTTGTCGAGCAGTTCTTC CASSLEGISGRFVEQFF TRBD2 TRBV7-2 once TRBJ2-1
TGTGCCAGCAGTGAGGGCACGTTTGCTAACACCATATATTTT CASSEGTFANTIYF NA TRBV25-1 NA TRBJ1-3
TGCGCCAGCAGCTACCCGGGACAGGGTCCTGGCTACACCTTC CASSYPGQGPGYTF TRBD1 TRBV4-1 NA TRBJ1-2
TGTGCCAGCAGCCAAGCCGGGACAATCTACGAGCAGTACTTC CASSQAGTIYEQYF NA TRBV3-1/TRBV3-2 few TRBJ2-7
TGCAGTGCTAGTTGGCTAGCGGGGGACCAAGAGACCCAGTACTTC CSASWLAGDQETQYF TRBD2 TRBV20-1 NA TRBJ2-5
TGTGCCACCAGTGAGGGGGGAAGGAGCACAGATACGCAGTATTTT CATSEGGRSTDTQYF NA TRBV24-1 NA TRBJ2-3
TGTGCCAGCAGCCCTCATACCGGGGTCGGCTACACCTTC CASSPHTGVGYTF NA TRBV7-9 NA TRBJ1-2
TGTGCCAGCAGTTTAACCGGGGACACTGAAGCTTTCTTT CASSLTGDTEAFF NA TRBV27 NA TRBJ1-1
TGTGCCAGCAGTTTGACACCCACTAATGAAAAACTGTTTTTT CASSLTPTNEKLFF NA TRBV25-1 NA TRBJ1-4
TGTGCCAGCAGCGTGGGGCAAGGGCAGATGGTCGGCTACACCTTC CASSVGQGQMVGYTF NA TRBV9 NA TRBJ1-2
TGTGCCAGCAGCCGGACGGGACAGGGAATTGAAAAACTGTTTTTT CASSRTGQGIEKLFF TRBD1 TRBV7-2 NA TRBJ1-4
TGCGCCAGCAGCCCCGCTAGCGGCACAGATACGCAGTATTTT CASSPASGTDTQYF NA TRBV4-1 NA TRBJ2-3